This T cell receptor (beta chain) appears in the sequencing data of a study of T cells in Graves' hyperthyroidism and ophthalmopathy. RNA transcripts provided the source from which TCR beta CDR3 regions were amplified. When the TCR CDR3 underwent first-round RT-PCR, the HTBI primer set was used. TCRdb re-called the multiplex PCR reads with MiXCR, one entry per CDR3 protein. The sample contains approximately 380,000 distinct CDR3 sequences, about 14% of which appear only once. The CDR3 runs 12 residues. CDR1 and CDR2 (germline): SGHNT, YENEEA. After removal of 4 bases from V and 6 bases from J, the junction contained 0 bases not matched to a gene. Notes on the study in general: Within blood appeared most thyroid clonotypes that had expanded above 0.001.

In this sample, this clonotype turned up many times. Its antigen is unidentified. The specimen was blood. The chain has TRBV11-3 and TRBJ2-3, with 8 nucleotides matching TRBD2. The TCR was taken from a man aged 45-60 years with Graves' ophthalmopathy. The CDR3 loop is CASSSGGDTQYF. The CDR3 DNA reads as TGTGCCAGCAGCTCGGGGGGGGATACGCAGTATTTT.